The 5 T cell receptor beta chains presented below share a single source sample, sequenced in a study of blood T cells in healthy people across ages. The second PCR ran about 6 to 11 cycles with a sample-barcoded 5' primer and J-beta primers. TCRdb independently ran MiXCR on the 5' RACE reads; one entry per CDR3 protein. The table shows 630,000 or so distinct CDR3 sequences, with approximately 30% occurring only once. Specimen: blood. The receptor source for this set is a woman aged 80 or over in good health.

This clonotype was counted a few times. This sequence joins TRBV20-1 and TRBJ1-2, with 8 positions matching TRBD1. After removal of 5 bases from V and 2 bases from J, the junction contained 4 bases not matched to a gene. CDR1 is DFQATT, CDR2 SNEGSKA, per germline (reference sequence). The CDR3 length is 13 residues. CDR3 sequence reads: CSAGQGPNYGYTF. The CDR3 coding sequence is TGCAGTGCTGGACAGGGACCCAACTATGGCTACACCTTC.

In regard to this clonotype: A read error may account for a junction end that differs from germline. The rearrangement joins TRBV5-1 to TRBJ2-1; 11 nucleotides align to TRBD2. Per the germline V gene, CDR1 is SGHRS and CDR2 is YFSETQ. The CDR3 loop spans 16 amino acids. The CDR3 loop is CASSFRGTSGYNGQFF. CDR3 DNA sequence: TGCGCCAGCAGCTTCCGCGGGACTAGCGGTTACAATGGGCAGTTCTTC.

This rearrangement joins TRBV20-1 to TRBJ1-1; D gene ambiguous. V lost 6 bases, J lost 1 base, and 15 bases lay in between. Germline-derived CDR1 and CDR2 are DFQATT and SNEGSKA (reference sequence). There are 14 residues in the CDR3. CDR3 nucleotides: TGCAGTGCCAAGTCAAAACCGGGGAACACTGAAGCTTTCTTT. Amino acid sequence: CSAKSKPGNTEAFF.

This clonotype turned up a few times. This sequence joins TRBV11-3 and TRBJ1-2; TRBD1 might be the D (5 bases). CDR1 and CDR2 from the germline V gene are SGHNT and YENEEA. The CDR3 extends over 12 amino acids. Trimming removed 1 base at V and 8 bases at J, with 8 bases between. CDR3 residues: CASSLGDAGYTF. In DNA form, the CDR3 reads TGTGCCAGCAGCTTAGGGGACGCCGGCTACACCTTC.

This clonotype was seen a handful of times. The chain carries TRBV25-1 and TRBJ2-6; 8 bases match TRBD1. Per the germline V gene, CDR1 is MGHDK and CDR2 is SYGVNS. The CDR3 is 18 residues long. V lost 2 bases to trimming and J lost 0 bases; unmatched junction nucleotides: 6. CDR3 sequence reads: CASSEVRTGSSGANVLTF. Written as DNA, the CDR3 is TGTGCCAGCAGTGAAGTCAGGACAGGGAGCTCTGGGGCCAACGTCCTGACTTTC.